These 25 T cell receptor beta chains originate from one sample sequenced in a study of CD8 T cells in ankylosing spondylitis. TCRdb re-called the 5' RACE reads through MiXCR, storing one row per CDR3 protein. The data hold around 250,000 distinct CDR3 sequences, with roughly a tenth observed a single time. Source material: blood, either unsorted or a sorted T cell fraction (not recorded which). The receptor set was obtained from a male donor with ankylosing spondylitis or in good health (not recorded which).

The chain combines TRBV7-8 with TRBJ1-2; D might be TRBD1 (6 bases). The germline V gene encodes CDR1 SGHVS and CDR2 FQNEAQ. The CDR3 has 13 residues. V was clipped by 3 bases and J by 4 bases, with 9 bases between them. CDR3 protein: CASSFGTRYGYTF. The CDR3 DNA reads as TGTGCCAGCAGCTTTGGGACACGCTATGGCTACACCTTC.

This CDR3 is CASSFEGEETQYF. Written as DNA, the CDR3 is TGCGCCAGCAGCTTCGAAGGGGAAGAGACCCAGTACTTC. The chain joins TRBV5-1 to TRBJ2-5; D might be TRBD1 (5 bases). V was shortened by 2 bases and J by 3 bases, with 8 bases between the two germline ends. Germline values: CDR1 SGHRS, CDR2 YFSETQ. The CDR3 contains 13 residues.

This clonotype turned up a few times. The chain joins TRBV29-1 to TRBJ2-1; D is tentatively TRBD1 or TRBD2 (5 bases each). With 4 bases removed from V and 6 bases from J, the gap between germline ends came to 10 bases. The CDR3 consists of 12 residues. CDR1 is SQVTM and CDR2 is ANQGSEA in the germline V gene. CDR3 sequence: CSVARDVNEQFF. CDR3 DNA: TGCAGCGTTGCCAGGGACGTCAATGAGCAGTTCTTC.

The CDR3 bases are TGTGCCAGCCTATCCAGGGGAAGCTCCTACAATGAGCAGTTCTTC. Amino acids: CASLSRGSSYNEQFF. The chain employs TRBV28 and TRBJ2-1; weak D call: TRBD1 (6 bases). The CDR3 consists of 15 residues. CDR1 and CDR2 from the germline V gene are MDHEN and SYDVKM. V was pared by 8 bases and J by 0 bases, with 14 bases between.

There are many counts of this clonotype. The chain recombines TRBV15 with TRBJ2-7; D gene uncertain. Per the germline V gene, CDR1 is LNHNV and CDR2 is YYDKDF (reference sequence). The CDR3 is made up of 14 amino acids. Deletions cut 3 bases from V and 4 bases from J, with 13 bases between. The CDR3 loop is CATSRFGNQYEQYF. The DNA for the CDR3 is TGTGCCACCAGCAGGTTCGGAAACCAGTACGAGCAGTACTTC.

In this sample, this clonotype turned up many times. The rearrangement uses TRBV5-1 and TRBJ2-1; D perhaps matches TRBD1 (6 bases). Germline values: CDR1 SGHRS, CDR2 YFSETQ. The V end lost 4 bases, the J end lost 1 base, and 12 bases lay between the germline ends. This CDR3 has 15 residues. The CDR3 region is CASSEGVVSYNEQFF. CDR3 bases: TGCGCCAGCAGCGAGGGGGTAGTTTCCTACAATGAGCAGTTCTTC. Full variable domain (outside the CDR3, taken from reference TRBV5-1 and TRBJ2-1): KAGVTQTPRYLIKTRGQQVTLSCSPISGHRSVSWYQQTPGQGLQFLFEYFSETQRNKGNFPGRFSGRQFSNSRSEMNVSTLELGDSALYLCASSEGVVSYNEQFFGPGTRLTVL.

The table lists this clonotype with many counts. V and J are TRBV5-1 and TRBJ2-3, with D hard to call. The CDR3 is 14 residues long. The germline V and J ends were trimmed by 0 bases and 2 bases, with 7 bases remaining between them. Germline V gives CDR1 SGHRS, CDR2 YFSETQ. CDR3 loop: CASSLGLVTDTQYF. As DNA, the CDR3 is TGCGCCAGCAGCTTGGGACTTGTCACAGATACGCAGTATTTT.

This clonotype was seen ten or more times. The rearrangement uses TRBV12-3 or TRBV12-4 and TRBJ2-1; D is possibly TRBD1 or TRBD2 (5 bases each). V was pared by 0 bases and J by 3 bases, with 12 bases between. The CDR3 has 16 residues. DNA for the CDR3: TGTGCCAGCAGTTTAGCCGGGGCAGCTGGCTACAATGAGCAGTTCTTC. Translating gives CASSLAGAAGYNEQFF.

On this clonotype itself: Given a much more abundant clone one base away, this may be a read error. This chain uses TRBV12-3 or TRBV12-4 with TRBJ2-5; the D is unclear. Trimming removed 8 bases from V and 1 base from J, with 20 bases in between. The CDR3 is made up of 16 amino acids. The DNA for the CDR3 is TGTGCCAGCGCCTCTCGACACAGACTCACCCAAGAGACCCAGTACTTC. This encodes CASASRHRLTQETQYF.

This clonotype has only a few counts. The V gene is TRBV7-2, the J gene TRBJ2-3, with 11 bases that match TRBD2. V lost 5 bases to trimming and J lost 9 bases; unmatched junction nucleotides: 7. Germline CDR1 and CDR2: SGHTA and FQGNSA. The CDR3 consists of 14 residues. CDR3 protein: CASSLPTSGATQYF. Written as DNA, the CDR3 is TGTGCCAGCAGCCTACCGACTAGCGGGGCGACGCAGTATTTT.

This clonotype was observed at least ten times. This chain uses TRBV29-1 with TRBJ2-3; D is possibly TRBD1 or TRBD2 (5 bases each). Trimming removed 0 bases at V and 5 bases at J, with 15 bases between. In germline, CDR1 is SQVTM, CDR2 ANQGSEA. There are 15 residues in the CDR3. This CDR3 is CSVEEGRAGRDTQYF. As DNA, the CDR3 is TGCAGCGTTGAAGAGGGAAGAGCAGGGAGAGATACGCAGTATTTT.

This chain uses TRBV7-3 with TRBJ2-5; D possibly corresponds to TRBD2 (6 bases). The V end was cut by 5 bases, the J end by 1 base, with 23 bases between. CDR1 and CDR2 (germline): SGHTA, FQGTGA. The CDR3 is made up of 18 amino acids. The CDR3 DNA reads as TGTGCCAGCAGCGCTGGGACTGGACGCCTAAAACTCCAAGAGACCCAGTACTTC. It translates to CASSAGTGRLKLQETQYF.

This clonotype was seen a handful of times. The J gene is TRBJ1-4, the V gene TRBV5-1; D may be TRBD1 (5 bases). In germline, CDR1 is SGHRS, CDR2 YFSETQ. The V and J ends lost 6 bases and 3 bases respectively, with 36 bases between them. The CDR3 consists of 22 residues. The CDR3, as DNA: TGCGCCAGCACCCCAGGGTTGGTACGCAGACAAGCGACAGAGGAGGCTAATGAAAAACTGTTTTTT. Translated, it gives CASTPGLVRRQATEEANEKLFF.

This clonotype was detected ten times or more. CDR3 region: CASSLGQGENTEAFF. CDR3 DNA: TGTGCCAGCAGTTTGGGTCAGGGCGAGAACACTGAAGCTTTCTTT. The chain couples TRBV12-3 or TRBV12-4 to TRBJ1-1; a weak D match, TRBD1 (5 bases). The CDR3 contains 15 residues. V was pared by 3 bases and J by 1 base, with 12 bases between.

This clonotype was detected ten times or more. This chain links TRBV12-5 with TRBJ2-1, with D uncertain. V was pared by 3 bases and J by 0 bases, with 9 bases between. The CDR3 loop spans 15 amino acids. Germline lookup yields CDR1 LGHNT and CDR2 FRNRAP. The CDR3 DNA reads TGTGCTAGTGGTTTATCCAGGAGCTCCTACAATGAGCAGTTCTTC. Encoded protein: CASGLSRSSYNEQFF.

This clonotype has a single count. The V and J genes are TRBV10-2 and TRBJ2-7; 9 nucleotides match TRBD2. The CDR3 spans 14 residues. Germline V CDR1 and CDR2: WSHSY, SAAADI. The trim removed 2 bases at V and 7 bases at J, leaving 6 bases unmatched. CDR3 bases: TGCGCCAGCAGTGAGAGTGGACTAGCGAGAGAGCAGTACTTC. Residues: CASSESGLAREQYF.

There are many counts of this clonotype. The J gene is TRBJ2-1, the V gene TRBV4-1; D ambiguous. The V and J ends lost 5 bases and 5 bases respectively, with 13 bases between them. Germline CDR1 reads MGHRA; CDR2 reads YSYEKL. This CDR3 is built from 14 residues. CDR3 sequence: CASSDVTENNEQFF. DNA of the CDR3: TGCGCCAGCAGCGACGTAACAGAGAACAATGAGCAGTTCTTC.

This clonotype has more than one count but fewer than ten. This chain uses TRBV2 with TRBJ1-1; D gene ambiguous. The CDR3 runs 14 residues. From germline, CDR1 is SNHLY and CDR2 FYNNEI. With 2 bases removed from V and 3 bases from J, the gap between germline ends came to 10 bases. This CDR3 reads CASSERWMDTEAFF. CDR3 nucleotides: TGTGCCAGCAGTGAAAGGTGGATGGACACTGAAGCTTTCTTT.

The chain combines TRBV2 with TRBJ2-1, with 7 bases aligning to TRBD2. The J segment lost 5 bases and the V segment lost 5 bases, leaving 6 bases of the junction unmatched. The CDR3 extends over 14 amino acids. Germline assignment: CDR1 SNHLY and CDR2 FYNNEI. This chain's CDR3 is CASSRDYQDNEQFF. CDR3 sequence (DNA): TGTGCCAGCAGTCGGGACTATCAAGACAATGAGCAGTTCTTC.

This clonotype was detected many times. The gene calls are TRBV6-1 and TRBJ2-1; D could derive from TRBD1 or TRBD2 (5 bases each). This CDR3 has 14 amino acids. Germline CDR1 is MNHNS and CDR2 is SASEGT. The CDR3 nucleotides are TGTGCAGCGGCCGGGGACCTCTCCTACAATGAGCAGTTCTTC. Residues: CAAAGDLSYNEQFF.

This clonotype has a count of ten or more. The chain joins TRBV9 to TRBJ2-2; possibly TRBD2 for D (6 bases). The CDR3 runs to 17 residues. The V end was cut by 4 bases, the J end by 2 bases, with 18 bases between. Germline V gene data show CDR1 as SGDLS and CDR2 as YYNGEE. The CDR3 sequence is CASSPPAREDNTGELFF. The CDR3 region has the DNA TGTGCCAGCAGCCCCCCCGCGAGGGAGGACAACACCGGGGAGCTGTTTTTT.

This clonotype was counted ten times or more. The J gene is TRBJ1-5, the V gene TRBV2, with 8 positions matching TRBD1. The trim removed 2 bases at V and 1 base at J, leaving 4 bases unmatched. The CDR3 consists of 16 residues. CDR1 SNHLY and CDR2 FYNNEI come from the germline V gene. The CDR3 region is CASSEQGARSNQPQHF. The DNA of the CDR3 is TGTGCCAGCAGTGAACAGGGGGCGCGAAGCAATCAGCCCCAGCATTTT.

This clonotype has ten or more counts. This chain joins TRBV20-1 and TRBJ2-3, with TRBD2 matching over 8 bases. The CDR3 covers 15 residues. CDR1 and CDR2 from the germline V gene are DFQATT and SNEGSKA (reference sequence). With 3 bases clipped from V and 2 bases from J, the junction kept 7 bases outside the gene matches. The CDR3 here is CSASPAGGNTDTQYF. CDR3 DNA sequence: TGCAGTGCTAGTCCGGCGGGGGGAAACACAGATACGCAGTATTTT.

This clonotype was observed many times. This chain joins TRBV4-2 and TRBJ1-2; 8 bases agree with TRBD1. This CDR3 has 12 amino acids. The germline CDR1 and CDR2 sequences are LGHNA and YNFKEQ. Trimming took 0 bases from V and 11 from J; bases not matched to a gene: 2. DNA for the CDR3: TGTGCCAGCAGCCAAGATTACAGGGGGTACACCTTC. Its protein is CASSQDYRGYTF.

Of note for this clonotype: Germline and junction disagree at one end, which may indicate a read error. The chain combines TRBV7-9 with TRBJ2-1; 10 bases agree with TRBD2. This CDR3 comprises 15 residues. The V gene's germline CDR1 is SEHNR and CDR2 FQNEAQ (reference sequence). The CDR3 bases are TGTGCCAGCACCCGAGGTACTAGCGGGGCCCTGGGGTACGTCTTC. Protein product: CASTRGTSGALGYVF.